The 8 T cell receptor delta chains presented below share a single source sample, sequenced in a study of gamma-delta chains in newborns, infants, children. TCRdb re-called the reads with CATT. The sample consists of 15,000 or so delta-chain clones, 7.3% of them appearing once. Sequenced material: blood. The receptors here all came from a child who was a newborn, infant or young child, either healthy, febrile or measles-vaccinated (not recorded which).

Concerning this clone itself: One end of the junction varies from germline; a read error may be responsible. At the DNA level, this CDR3 is encoded by other sequences in the same sample as well. The chain couples TRDV2 to TRDJ3; 10 bases map to TRDD3. This CDR3 is built from 21 residues. CDR1 and CDR2 from the germline V gene are GEAIGNYY and EKD. In DNA, the CDR3 is TGCGCCTGTGACACCGTGGTGGGGGATACAGTGAGCTCCTGGGACACCCGACAGATGTTTTTC. Residues: CACDTVVGDTVSSWDTRQMFF.

Concerning this clone itself: Given a far larger clone just one base away, this is likely a sequencing read error. This same CDR3 is encoded by further DNA sequences in the sample. The rearrangement links TRDV2 to TRDJ3; TRDD3 aligns across 8 bases. Germline V CDR1 and CDR2: GEAIGNYY, EKD. The CDR3 consists of 19 residues. The CDR3 loop reads CACDTVLGGLSWDTRQMFF. DNA of the CDR3: TGTGCCTGTGACACCGTACTGGGGGGACTCTCCTGGGACACCCGACAGATGTTCTTC.

This clone appeared a few times. The TCRdb protein comes from a much larger clone and disagrees with this DNA's translation at residue 12, likely due to a read error; the protein given here is derived from the DNA. The rearrangement uses TRDV2 and TRDJ1; 13 positions match TRDD3. The length of the CDR3 is 15 residues. Germline CDR1 GEAIGNYY, CDR2 EKD. CDR3 protein: CACDYWGIRTDNLIF. CDR3 DNA sequence: TGTGCCTGTGACTACTGGGGGATACGCACCGATAACCTCATCTTT.

This clone was seen more than once but under ten times. The chain joins TRDV2 to TRDJ3, with 9 bases matching TRDD3. Trimming took 0 bases from V and 3 from J; bases not matched to a gene: 5. Germline CDR1 reads GEAIGNYY; CDR2 reads EKD. The length of the CDR3 is 18 residues. Here the CDR3 DNA reads TGTGCCTGTGACACCCTGGGGGATTGGGACTGGGACACCCGACAGATGTTTTTC. Translating it yields CACDTLGDWDWDTRQMFF.

This clone turned up a few times. CDR3 DNA: TGTGCCTGTGACACGGTTTCTACGTTCCCCTGGGACACCCGACAGATGTTTTTC. Protein: CACDTVSTFPWDTRQMFF. The chain couples TRDV2 to TRDJ3; D gene ambiguous. The CDR3 covers 18 residues. In germline, CDR1 is GEAIGNYY, CDR2 EKD. With 1 base removed from V and 2 bases from J, the gap between germline ends came to 14 bases.

The table lists this clone with many counts. Other DNA sequences in the same sample also yield this CDR3. The chain recombines TRDV2 with TRDJ3, with TRDD3 identical over 8 bases. Germline values: CDR1 GEAIGNYY, CDR2 EKD. This CDR3 is built from 21 residues. The J segment lost 0 bases and the V segment lost 1 base, leaving 13 bases of the junction unmatched. The CDR3 sequence: CACDTLLTGGLDSWDTRQMFF. The CDR3 DNA sequence: TGTGCCTGTGACACTCTCCTTACTGGGGGCCTTGACTCCTGGGACACCCGACAGATGTTTTTC.

This clone occurred a few times. TCRdb shows a much larger clone's protein in place of this DNA's translation, and the two differ at residue 9, likely through a read error; the protein shown is translated from the DNA. V usage is TRDV2 and J usage is TRDJ3; TRDD3 aligns across 9 bases. Germline V CDR1 and CDR2: GEAIGNYY, EKD. The CDR3 extends over 19 amino acids. V shed 0 bases and J 0 bases; nucleotides not matched to a gene: 5. This chain's CDR3 is CACDTGGYIDSWDTRQMFF. DNA of the CDR3: TGTGCCTGTGACACCGGGGGATACATAGACTCCTGGGACACCCGACAGATGTTTTTC.

As concerns this clone: TCRdb's entry gives the protein of a much larger clone, which mismatches this DNA's translation at residue 15, likely from a read error; the protein reported here is translated from the DNA. The V and J genes are TRDV2 and TRDJ3; 12 bases align to TRDD3. The CDR3 spans 17 residues. Looked up from germline, CDR1 is GEAIGNYY and CDR2 is EKD. The CDR3 DNA reads as TGTGCCTGTGACGTACTGGGGGATACCTGGGACACCCGACAGGTGTTTTTC. This sequence encodes CACDVLGDTWDTRQVFF.